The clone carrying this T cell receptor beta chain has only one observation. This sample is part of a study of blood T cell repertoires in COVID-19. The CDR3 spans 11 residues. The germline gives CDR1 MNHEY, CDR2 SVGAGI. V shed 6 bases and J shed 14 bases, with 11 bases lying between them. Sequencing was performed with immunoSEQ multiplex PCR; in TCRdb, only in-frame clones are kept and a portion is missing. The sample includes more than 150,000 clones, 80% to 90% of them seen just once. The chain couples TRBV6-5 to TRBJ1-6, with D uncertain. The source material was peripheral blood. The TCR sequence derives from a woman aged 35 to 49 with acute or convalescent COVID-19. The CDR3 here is CASRTLAALHF. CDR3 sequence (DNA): TGTGCCAGCAGAACCCTTGCGGCCCTCCACTTT.